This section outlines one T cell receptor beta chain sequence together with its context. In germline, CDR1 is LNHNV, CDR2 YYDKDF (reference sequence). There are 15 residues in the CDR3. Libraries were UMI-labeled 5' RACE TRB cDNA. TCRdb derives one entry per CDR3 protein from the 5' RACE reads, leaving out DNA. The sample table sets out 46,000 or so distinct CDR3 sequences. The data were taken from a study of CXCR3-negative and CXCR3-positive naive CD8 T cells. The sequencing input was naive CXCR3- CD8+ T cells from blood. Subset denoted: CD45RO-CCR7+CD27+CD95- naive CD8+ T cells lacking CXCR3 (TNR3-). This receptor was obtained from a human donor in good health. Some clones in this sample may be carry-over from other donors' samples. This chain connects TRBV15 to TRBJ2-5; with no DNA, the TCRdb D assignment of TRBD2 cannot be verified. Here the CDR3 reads CATSTLAGEEETQYF.